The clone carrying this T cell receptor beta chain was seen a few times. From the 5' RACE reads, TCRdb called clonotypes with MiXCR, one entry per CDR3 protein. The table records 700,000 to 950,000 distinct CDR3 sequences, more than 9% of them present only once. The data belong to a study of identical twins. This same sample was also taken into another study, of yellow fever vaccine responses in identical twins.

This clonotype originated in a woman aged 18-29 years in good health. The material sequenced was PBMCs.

The CDR3 loop reads CASSQTENSPLHF. The CDR3 region has the DNA TGTGCCAGCAGCCAGACAGAGAATTCACCCCTCCACTTT. The rearrangement joins TRBV2 to TRBJ1-6; possibly TRBD1 for D (5 bases). The CDR3 consists of 13 residues. V shed 6 bases and J shed 7 bases, with 10 bases lying between them. Germline V gene sequence: CDR1 SNHLY, CDR2 FYNNEI.